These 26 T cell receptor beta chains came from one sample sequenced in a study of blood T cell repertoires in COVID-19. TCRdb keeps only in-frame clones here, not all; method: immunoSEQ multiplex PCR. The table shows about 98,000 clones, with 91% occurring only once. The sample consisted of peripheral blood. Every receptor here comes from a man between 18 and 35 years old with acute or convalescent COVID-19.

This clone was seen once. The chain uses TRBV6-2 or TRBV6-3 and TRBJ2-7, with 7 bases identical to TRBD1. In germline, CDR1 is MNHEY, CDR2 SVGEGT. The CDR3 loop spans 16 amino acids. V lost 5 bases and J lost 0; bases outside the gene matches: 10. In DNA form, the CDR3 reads TGTGCCAGCAGTAAGCCCGGGACAGCGGACTCCTACGAGCAGTACTTC. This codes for CASSKPGTADSYEQYF.

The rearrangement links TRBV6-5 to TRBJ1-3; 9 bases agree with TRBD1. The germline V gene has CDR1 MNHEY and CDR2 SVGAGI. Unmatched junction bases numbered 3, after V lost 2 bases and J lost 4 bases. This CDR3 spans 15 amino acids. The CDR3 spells CASSYGGTGGNTIYF. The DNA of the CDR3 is TGTGCCAGCAGTTACGGCGGGACAGGGGGAAACACCATATATTTT.

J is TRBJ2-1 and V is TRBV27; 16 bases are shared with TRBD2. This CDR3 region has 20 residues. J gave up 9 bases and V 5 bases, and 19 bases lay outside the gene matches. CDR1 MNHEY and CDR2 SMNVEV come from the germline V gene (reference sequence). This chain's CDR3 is CASSLGPRPGTSGGAIEQFF. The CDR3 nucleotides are TGTGCCAGCAGTCTAGGGCCCCGTCCCGGGACTAGCGGGGGGGCAATTGAGCAGTTCTTC.

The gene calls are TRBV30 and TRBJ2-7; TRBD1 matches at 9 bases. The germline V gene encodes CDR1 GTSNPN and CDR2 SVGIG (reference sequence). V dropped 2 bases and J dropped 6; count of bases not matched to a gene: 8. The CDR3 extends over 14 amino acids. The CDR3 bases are TGTGCCTGGAGTTCCGGACAGGGGTTCTCCGAGCAGTACTTC. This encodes CAWSSGQGFSEQYF.

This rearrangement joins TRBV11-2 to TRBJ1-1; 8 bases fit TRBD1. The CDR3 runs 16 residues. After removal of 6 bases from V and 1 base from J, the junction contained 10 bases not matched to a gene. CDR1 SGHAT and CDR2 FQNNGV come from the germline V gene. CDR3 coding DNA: TGTGCCAGCAGTCCCAGGGACAGGACCCCGAACACTGAAGCTTTCTTT. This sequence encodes CASSPRDRTPNTEAFF.

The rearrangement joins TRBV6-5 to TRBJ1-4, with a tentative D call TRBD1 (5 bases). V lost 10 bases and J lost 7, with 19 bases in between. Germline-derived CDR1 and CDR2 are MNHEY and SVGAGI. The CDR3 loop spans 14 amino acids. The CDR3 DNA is TGTGCCACGGTCGGGGGATGGGATGGTGAAAAACTGTTTTTT. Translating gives CATVGGWDGEKLFF.

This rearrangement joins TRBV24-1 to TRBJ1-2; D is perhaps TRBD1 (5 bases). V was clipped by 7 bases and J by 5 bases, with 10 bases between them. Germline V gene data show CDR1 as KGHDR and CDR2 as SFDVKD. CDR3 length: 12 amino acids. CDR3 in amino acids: CATSETEYGYTF. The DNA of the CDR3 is TGTGCCACCAGCGAGACAGAGTATGGCTACACCTTC.

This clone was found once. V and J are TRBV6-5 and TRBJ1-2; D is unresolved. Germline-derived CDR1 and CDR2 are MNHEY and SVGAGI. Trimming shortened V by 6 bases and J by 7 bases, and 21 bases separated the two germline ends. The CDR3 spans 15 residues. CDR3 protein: CASSPDLLLHLGYTF. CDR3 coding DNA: TGTGCCAGCAGCCCGGATCTACTACTTCATCTTGGCTACACCTTC.

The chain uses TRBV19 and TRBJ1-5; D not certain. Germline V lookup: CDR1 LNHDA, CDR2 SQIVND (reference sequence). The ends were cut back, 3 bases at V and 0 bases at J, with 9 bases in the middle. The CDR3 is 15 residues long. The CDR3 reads CASSIEGNSNQPQHF. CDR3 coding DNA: TGTGCCAGTAGTATTGAGGGTAATAGCAATCAGCCCCAGCATTTT.

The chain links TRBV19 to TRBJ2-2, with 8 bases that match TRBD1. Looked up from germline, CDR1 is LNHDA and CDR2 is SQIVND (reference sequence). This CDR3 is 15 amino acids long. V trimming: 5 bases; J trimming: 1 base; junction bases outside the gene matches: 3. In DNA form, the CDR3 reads TGTGCCAGTAGTGGACAGGGATTGAACACCGGGGAGCTGTTTTTT. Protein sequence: CASSGQGLNTGELFF.

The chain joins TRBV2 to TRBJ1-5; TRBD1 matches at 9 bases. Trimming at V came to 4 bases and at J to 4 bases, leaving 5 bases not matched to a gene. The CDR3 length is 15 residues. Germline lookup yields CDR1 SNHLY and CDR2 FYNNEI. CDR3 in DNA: TGTGCCAGCAGTGGGGTCGACAGGGGGAATCAGCCCCAGCATTTT. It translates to CASSGVDRGNQPQHF. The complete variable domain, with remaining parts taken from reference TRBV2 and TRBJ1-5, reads EPEVTQTPSHQVTQMGQEVILRCVPISNHLYFYWYRQILGQKVEFLVSFYNNEISEKSEIFDDQFSVERPDGSNFTLKIRSTKLEDSAMYFCASSGVDRGNQPQHFGDGTRLSIL.

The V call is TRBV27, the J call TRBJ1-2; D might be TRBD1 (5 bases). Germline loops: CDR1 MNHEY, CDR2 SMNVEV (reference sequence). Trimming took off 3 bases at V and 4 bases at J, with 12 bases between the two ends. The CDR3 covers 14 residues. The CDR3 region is CASSFSAGGYGYTF. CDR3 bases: TGTGCCAGCAGTTTTTCGGCGGGGGGCTATGGCTACACCTTC.

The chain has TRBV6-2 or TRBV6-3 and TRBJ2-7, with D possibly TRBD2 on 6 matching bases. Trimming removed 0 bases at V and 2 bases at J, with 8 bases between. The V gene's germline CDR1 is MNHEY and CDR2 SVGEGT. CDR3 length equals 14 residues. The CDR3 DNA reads TGTGCCAGCAGTTACTCCGGGGGACCCTACGAGCAGTACTTC. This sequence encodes CASSYSGGPYEQYF.

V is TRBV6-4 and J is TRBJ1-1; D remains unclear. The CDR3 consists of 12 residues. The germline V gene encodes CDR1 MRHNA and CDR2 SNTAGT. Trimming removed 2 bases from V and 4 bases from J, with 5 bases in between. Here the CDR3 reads CASSDGSTEAFF. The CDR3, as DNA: TGTGCCAGCAGTGACGGGAGCACTGAAGCTTTCTTT.

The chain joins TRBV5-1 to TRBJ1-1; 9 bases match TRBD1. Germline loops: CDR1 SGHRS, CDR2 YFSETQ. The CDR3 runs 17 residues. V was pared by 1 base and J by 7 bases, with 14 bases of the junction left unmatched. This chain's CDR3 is CASSLQETTGGVGEAFF. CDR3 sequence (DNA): TGCGCCAGCAGCTTGCAGGAGACGACAGGGGGAGTGGGTGAAGCTTTCTTT.

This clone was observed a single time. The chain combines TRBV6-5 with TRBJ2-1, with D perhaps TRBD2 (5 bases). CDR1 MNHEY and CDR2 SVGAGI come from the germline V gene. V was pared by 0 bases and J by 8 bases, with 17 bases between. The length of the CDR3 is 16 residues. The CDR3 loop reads CASSYSKSDRGHEQFF. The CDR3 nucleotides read TGTGCCAGCAGTTACTCGAAGTCGGATCGAGGGCATGAGCAGTTCTTC.

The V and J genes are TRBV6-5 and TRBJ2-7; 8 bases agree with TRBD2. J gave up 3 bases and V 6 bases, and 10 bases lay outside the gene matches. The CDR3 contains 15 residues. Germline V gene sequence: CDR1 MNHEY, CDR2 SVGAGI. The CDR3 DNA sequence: TGTGCCAGCAGAACCCCAGCGGGAGCCCACTACGAGCAGTACTTC. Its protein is CASRTPAGAHYEQYF.

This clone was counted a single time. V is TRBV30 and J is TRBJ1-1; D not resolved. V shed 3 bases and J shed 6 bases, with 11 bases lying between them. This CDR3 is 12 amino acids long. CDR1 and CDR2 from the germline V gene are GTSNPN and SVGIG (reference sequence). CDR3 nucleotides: TGTGCCTGGAGCGCCGGTATCCCTGAAGCTTTCTTT. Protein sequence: CAWSAGIPEAFF.

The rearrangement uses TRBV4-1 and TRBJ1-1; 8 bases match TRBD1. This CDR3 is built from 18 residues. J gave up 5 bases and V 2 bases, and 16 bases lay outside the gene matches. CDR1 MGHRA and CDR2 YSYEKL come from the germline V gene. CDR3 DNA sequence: TGCGCCAGCAGCCAACCGGTCGGCAGGGGGCGGGAGCGAACTGAAGCTTTCTTT. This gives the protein CASSQPVGRGRERTEAFF.

CDR3 coding DNA: TGTGCCAGCAGCCCAGGGACTAGCGGGGGGGCGGGAAACATTCAGTACTTC. Translation gives CASSPGTSGGAGNIQYF. The rearrangement joins TRBV9 to TRBJ2-4; 16 bases align to TRBD2. This CDR3 spans 17 amino acids. Trimming cost V 4 bases and J 6 bases; bases outside gene matches: 7. Germline V gene data show CDR1 as SGDLS and CDR2 as YYNGEE.

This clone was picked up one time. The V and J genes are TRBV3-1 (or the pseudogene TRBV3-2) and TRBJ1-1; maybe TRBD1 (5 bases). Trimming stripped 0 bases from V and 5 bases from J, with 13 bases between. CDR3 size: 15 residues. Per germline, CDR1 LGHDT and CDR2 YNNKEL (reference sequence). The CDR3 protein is CASSQDIGGGTEAFF. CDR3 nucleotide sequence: TGTGCCAGCAGCCAAGATATCGGGGGGGGGACTGAAGCTTTCTTT.

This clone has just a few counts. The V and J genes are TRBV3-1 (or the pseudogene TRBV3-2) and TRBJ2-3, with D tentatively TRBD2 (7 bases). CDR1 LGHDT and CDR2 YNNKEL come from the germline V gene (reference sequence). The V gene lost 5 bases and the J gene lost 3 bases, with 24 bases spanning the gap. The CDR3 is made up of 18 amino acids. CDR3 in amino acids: CASSGHHEGGPWTDTQYF. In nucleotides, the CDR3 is TGTGCCAGCAGCGGGCACCACGAGGGGGGGCCGTGGACAGATACGCAGTATTTT.

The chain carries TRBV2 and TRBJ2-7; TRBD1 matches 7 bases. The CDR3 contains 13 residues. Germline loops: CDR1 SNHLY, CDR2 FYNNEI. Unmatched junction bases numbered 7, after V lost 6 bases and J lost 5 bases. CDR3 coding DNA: TGTGCCAGCAGACCGACAGGGCCCCACGAGCAGTACTTC. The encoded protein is CASRPTGPHEQYF.

This chain's CDR3 is CASSKLAGGTDTQYF. CDR3 sequence (DNA): TGCGCCAGCAGCAAACTAGCGGGGGGAACAGATACGCAGTATTTT. The genes are TRBV5-1 and TRBJ2-3, with TRBD2 matching 12 bases. Germline-derived CDR1 and CDR2 are SGHRS and YFSETQ. V lost 4 bases and J lost 3; bases outside the gene matches: 3. This CDR3 has 15 residues.

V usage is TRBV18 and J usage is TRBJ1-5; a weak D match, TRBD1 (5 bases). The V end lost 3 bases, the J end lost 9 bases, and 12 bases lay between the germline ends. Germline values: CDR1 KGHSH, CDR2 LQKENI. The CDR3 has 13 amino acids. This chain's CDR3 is CASSPTDQGPQHF. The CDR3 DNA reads TGTGCCAGCTCACCCACGGATCAGGGGCCCCAGCATTTT.

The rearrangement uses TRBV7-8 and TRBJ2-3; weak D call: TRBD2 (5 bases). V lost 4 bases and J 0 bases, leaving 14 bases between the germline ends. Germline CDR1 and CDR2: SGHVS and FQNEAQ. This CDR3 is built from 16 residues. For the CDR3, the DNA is TGTGCCAGCAGCTCCCCGACTGCGGGTAGCACAGATACGCAGTATTTT. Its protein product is CASSSPTAGSTDTQYF.